This is a list of T cell receptor beta chains from one sample in a study of T cells in Graves' hyperthyroidism and ophthalmopathy. TCRdb reprocessed the multiplex PCR reads via MiXCR and lists one record per CDR3 protein. The sample shows roughly 350,000 distinct CDR3 sequences, roughly 13% of them seen only once. The sequenced sample was blood. These receptors were obtained from a woman younger than 45 with Graves' hyperthyroidism. CDR3s include the opening cysteine and the closing phenylalanine or tryptophan. A D gene is named only where the DNA matches it firmly. Clone size is not always given. Where it is, it says once, few, many or a class for expanded clones.

d_call,j_call,v_call,clone_size,cdr3_nt,cdr3_aa
NA,TRBJ2-2,TRBV28,few,TGTGCCAGCGCCACCGGGGAGCTGTTTTTT,CASATGELFF
NA,TRBJ1-2,TRBV13,few,TGTGCCAGCAGCTTAGGGTGGGCAGGGGAGGACTATGGCTACACCTTC,CASSLGWAGEDYGYTF
TRBD1,TRBJ1-5,TRBV4-1,NA,TGCGCCAGCAGCCATCCCCCGGGACAGGACGGCGATCGCAATCAGCCCCAGCATTTT,CASSHPPGQDGDRNQPQHF
NA,TRBJ2-6,TRBV28,NA,TGTGCCAGCGCTCTCTCTGGGGCCAACGTCCTGACTTTC,CASALSGANVLTF
TRBD2,TRBJ2-1,TRBV6-1,few,TGTGCCAGCAGTTTCCGACTAGCGGCCTACAATGAGCAGTTCTTC,CASSFRLAAYNEQFF
NA,TRBJ2-3,TRBV2,many,TGTGCCAGCAGGCTTAGCACAGATACGCAGTATTTT,CASRLSTDTQYF
NA,TRBJ1-2,TRBV27,NA,TGTGCCAGCAGGAAGGACAGAGGGGGTGGCTACACCTTC,CASRKDRGGGYTF
NA,TRBJ1-2,TRBV2,many,TGTGCCAGCAGTGAAGGACGCATCGGCTATGGCTACACCTTC,CASSEGRIGYGYTF
NA,TRBJ1-4,TRBV28,many,TGTGCCAGCAGTGCCCCTGGGACACCCCGAAAACTGTTTTTT,CASSAPGTPRKLFF
TRBD2,TRBJ2-1,TRBV10-3,NA,TGTGCCACTATTAGCGGGAACCTAGTGGAGAGTGAGCAGTTCTTC,CATISGNLVESEQFF
NA,TRBJ2-5,TRBV6-1,few,TGTGCCAGCTCCGAGGGCTCGGTGATGTACTTC,CASSEGSVMYF
NA,TRBJ2-3,TRBV14,NA,TGTGCCAGCAGCCCACGCCTAATAGGGCAAAACCTTACAGATACGCAGTATTTT,CASSPRLIGQNLTDTQYF
TRBD2,TRBJ2-5,TRBV20-1,many,TGCAGTGCCCCCCTAGCGGGAGATCGGGAGACCCAGTACTTC,CSAPLAGDRETQYF
NA,TRBJ2-3,TRBV2,many,TGTGCCAGCAGTGAAGGCCCGTCCCCAACCACAGATACGCAGTATTTT,CASSEGPSPTTDTQYF
NA,TRBJ1-5,TRBV2,many,TGTGCCAGCAGTGAATTCAGCAGGTTTTTGGGTCAGCCCCAGCATTTT,CASSEFSRFLGQPQHF
TRBD1,TRBJ1-2,TRBV5-5,NA,TGTGCCAGCAGCGCACAAAACAGGGGTGGCTATGGCTACACCTTC,CASSAQNRGGYGYTF
TRBD2,TRBJ2-5,TRBV12-3/TRBV12-4,many,TGTGCCAGCAGTTTCTCTAGCGGAGGAGCAGGAGAGACCCAGTACTTC,CASSFSSGGAGETQYF